Shown below are 12 T cell receptor beta chains from a single sample sequenced in a study of blood T cells in healthy people across ages. Together with a sample-barcoded 5' primer, a J-beta primer mix was included in a second PCR lasting roughly 7 to 11 cycles. TCRdb called the 5' RACE reads again in MiXCR, with one record for every CDR3 protein. The repertoire includes approximately 900,000 distinct CDR3 sequences, approximately 32% of them detected once, and about 9.4% sits in the top ten. The sample was also linked to a second study, of T cells of mothers and their children.

Sequencing was done on a sample of blood. The source is a woman between 40 and 55 years old in good health.

Worth noting for this clonotype: Without the conserved terminal phenylalanine or tryptophan, this CDR3 likely stems from a read error. The rearrangement links TRBV10-3 to TRBJ1-2, with D hard to call. Germline V gene data show CDR1 as ENHRY and CDR2 as SYGVKD. This CDR3 is 12 amino acids long. Trimming pared 0 bases from V and 2 bases from J, leaving 1 base between. This CDR3 reads CAISESNYGYTV. In DNA form, the CDR3 reads TGTGCCATCAGTGAGTCCAACTATGGCTACACCGTC.

This chain links TRBV5-1 with TRBJ2-5; tentative D call: TRBD1 (5 bases). Germline loops: CDR1 SGHRS, CDR2 YFSETQ. The CDR3 runs to 15 residues. Trimming pared 3 bases from V and 4 bases from J, leaving 16 bases between. CDR3 sequence reads: CASSWGAGYRETQYF. The CDR3 DNA reads as TGCGCCAGCAGCTGGGGCGCAGGGTACCGAGAGACCCAGTACTTC.

Remarks on this clonotype: A much bigger clone sits one base away, suggesting this may be a read error. This sequence joins TRBV20-1 and TRBJ2-5, with D perhaps TRBD1 (6 bases). Germline CDR1 reads DFQATT; CDR2 reads SNEGSKA (reference sequence). CDR3 length: 14 residues. The CDR3 DNA reads TGCTGTGCTTTACGGGACACCGACCAAGAGACCCAGTACTTC. Translation: CCALRDTDQETQYF.

The table lists this clonotype with a few counts. The gene calls are TRBV4-1 and TRBJ2-7; 10 positions match TRBD1. In germline, CDR1 is MGHRA, CDR2 YSYEKL. J lost 3 bases, V lost 4 bases, and 6 bases had no gene match. The CDR3 has 15 amino acids. CDR3 sequence reads: CASSPPGQGFYEQYF. The CDR3 nucleotides are TGCGCCAGCAGCCCACCGGGACAGGGGTTCTACGAGCAGTACTTC.

This clonotype was seen a handful of times. The chain uses TRBV20-1 and TRBJ1-5, with 9 bases fitting TRBD1. This CDR3 region has 18 residues. V shed 5 bases and J 1 base; nucleotides not matched to a gene: 15. Per the germline V gene, CDR1 is DFQATT and CDR2 is SNEGSKA (reference sequence). The CDR3 DNA is TGCAGTGCTCTACCGGGACAGGGCCTAATGGGGAGCAATCAGCCCCAGCATTTT. Translating gives CSALPGQGLMGSNQPQHF.

In this sample, this clonotype turned up a few times. This chain joins TRBV27 and TRBJ1-4, with D possibly matching TRBD1 (5 bases). The germline CDR1 and CDR2 sequences are MNHEY and SMNVEV (reference sequence). The CDR3 is made up of 14 amino acids. V gave up 2 bases and J gave up 8 bases, with 12 bases separating them. The CDR3, as DNA: TGTGCCAGCAGTTTAAGGGGTCGTGTGGAAAAACTGTTTTTT. Protein sequence: CASSLRGRVEKLFF.

The V gene is TRBV27, the J gene TRBJ1-1, with D perhaps TRBD1 (5 bases). CDR1 and CDR2 from the germline V gene are MNHEY and SMNVEV (reference sequence). The CDR3 is 15 residues long. V was clipped by 3 bases and J by 3 bases, with 14 bases between them. CDR3 in amino acids: CASSLRGFGDTEAFF. CDR3 nucleotide sequence: TGTGCCAGCAGTTTGCGGGGCTTTGGGGACACTGAAGCTTTCTTT.

In the case of this clonotype: A much more abundant neighbour one base away suggests this may be a read error. The CDR3 protein is CSSEGDLNNEQYF. DNA of the CDR3: TGCAGTTCGGAGGGGGACCTGAACAATGAGCAGTACTTC. This chain joins TRBV20-1 and TRBJ2-7; D may be TRBD1 or TRBD2 (6 bases each). With 8 bases removed from V and 7 bases from J, the gap between germline ends came to 21 bases. The germline gives CDR1 DFQATT, CDR2 SNEGSKA (reference sequence). The CDR3 consists of 13 residues.

The table lists this clonotype with a few counts. V gene TRBV7-9 combines with J gene TRBJ2-1; 9 bases are shared with TRBD2. Per the germline V gene, CDR1 is SEHNR and CDR2 is FQNEAQ (reference sequence). CDR3 length: 15 residues. V lost 1 base to trimming and J lost 8 bases; unmatched junction nucleotides: 6. CDR3 region: CASSLGGGANYEQFF. In DNA, the CDR3 is TGTGCCAGCAGCTTAGGCGGGGGGGCCAACTATGAGCAGTTCTTC.

This clonotype was picked up many times. The gene calls are TRBV4-1 and TRBJ2-1; TRBD1 agrees at 9 bases. The CDR3 spans 13 residues. The J segment lost 12 bases and the V segment lost 3 bases, leaving 6 bases of the junction unmatched. Per germline, CDR1 MGHRA and CDR2 YSYEKL. The CDR3 DNA follows: TGCGCCAGCAGCCAGGTCGGACAGGGGACGCAGTTCTTC. This sequence encodes CASSQVGQGTQFF.

This clonotype was recorded only once. DNA of the CDR3: TGCAGTGCTAACGGTGCACAGGGGAGTTATACTGAAGCTTTCTTT. Protein: CSANGAQGSYTEAFF. This rearrangement joins TRBV20-1 to TRBJ1-1, with 7 bases aligning to TRBD1. The ends lost 4 bases at V and 5 bases at J; junction bases unmatched: 13. This CDR3 contains 15 residues. CDR1 and CDR2 from the germline V gene are DFQATT and SNEGSKA (reference sequence).

This sequence joins TRBV7-6 and TRBJ2-1; the D gene is possibly TRBD1 (5 bases). This CDR3 has 17 residues. Trimming left V 3 bases short and J 7 bases short, with 22 bases between. Germline-derived CDR1 and CDR2 are SGHVS and FNYEAQ. CDR3 sequence (DNA): TGTGCCAGCAGCTTTATCCCCCGACAGACGATGGGGAATGAGCAGTTCTTC. Its protein product is CASSFIPRQTMGNEQFF.